Here is one TCR beta chain with its context. Trimming removed 7 bases at V and 3 bases at J, with 13 bases between. The germline V gene encodes CDR1 ENHRY and CDR2 SYGVKD. The CDR3 runs to 14 residues. Genomic DNA provided the template from which TCR beta VDJ and CDR3 profiles were obtained. TCRdb reprocessed the reads via MiXCR and lists one record per CDR3 protein. The data hold roughly 180,000 distinct CDR3 sequences, with nearly 65% observed a single time. Patients chosen for sequencing had shown CD8+CD57+ cell expansion by flow cytometry. This entry comes from a study of CD8+CD57+ T cells in acquired aplastic anemia.

Sequencing was performed on sorted CD4+, CD8+, or CD8+CD57+ T cells (not recorded which) from PBMCs. The sequence came from a human donor with aplastic anemia. The chain couples TRBV10-3 to TRBJ2-1; no definite D call. CDR3 nucleotide sequence: TGTGCCATCATCCCCAGCCCTATCTACAATGAGCAGTTCTTC. Translating it yields CAIIPSPIYNEQFF.